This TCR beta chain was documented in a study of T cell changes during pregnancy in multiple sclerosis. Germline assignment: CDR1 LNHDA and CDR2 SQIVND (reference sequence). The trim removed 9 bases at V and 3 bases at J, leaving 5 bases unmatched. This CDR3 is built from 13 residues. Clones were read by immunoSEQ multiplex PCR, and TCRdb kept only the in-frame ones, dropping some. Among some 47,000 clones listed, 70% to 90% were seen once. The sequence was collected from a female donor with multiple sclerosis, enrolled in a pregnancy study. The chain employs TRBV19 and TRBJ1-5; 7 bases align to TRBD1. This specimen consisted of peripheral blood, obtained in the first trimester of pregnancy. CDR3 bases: TGTGCCAGCCGGGACAGATTCAATCAGCCCCAGCATTTT. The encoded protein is CASRDRFNQPQHF.